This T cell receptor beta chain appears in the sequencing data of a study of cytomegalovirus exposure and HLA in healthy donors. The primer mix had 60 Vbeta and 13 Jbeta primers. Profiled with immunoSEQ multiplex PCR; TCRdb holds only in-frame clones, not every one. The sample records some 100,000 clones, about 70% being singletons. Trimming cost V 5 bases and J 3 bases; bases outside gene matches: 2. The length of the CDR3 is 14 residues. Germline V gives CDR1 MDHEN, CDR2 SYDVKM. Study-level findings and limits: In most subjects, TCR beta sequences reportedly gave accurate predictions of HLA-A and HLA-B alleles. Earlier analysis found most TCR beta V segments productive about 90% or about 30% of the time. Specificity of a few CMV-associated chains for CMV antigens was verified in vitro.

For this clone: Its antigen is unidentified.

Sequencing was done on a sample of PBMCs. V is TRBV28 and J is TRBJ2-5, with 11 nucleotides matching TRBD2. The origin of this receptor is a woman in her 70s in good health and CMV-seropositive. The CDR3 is CASSMTSGEETQYF. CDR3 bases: TGTGCCAGCAGTATGACTAGCGGGGAAGAGACCCAGTACTTC.